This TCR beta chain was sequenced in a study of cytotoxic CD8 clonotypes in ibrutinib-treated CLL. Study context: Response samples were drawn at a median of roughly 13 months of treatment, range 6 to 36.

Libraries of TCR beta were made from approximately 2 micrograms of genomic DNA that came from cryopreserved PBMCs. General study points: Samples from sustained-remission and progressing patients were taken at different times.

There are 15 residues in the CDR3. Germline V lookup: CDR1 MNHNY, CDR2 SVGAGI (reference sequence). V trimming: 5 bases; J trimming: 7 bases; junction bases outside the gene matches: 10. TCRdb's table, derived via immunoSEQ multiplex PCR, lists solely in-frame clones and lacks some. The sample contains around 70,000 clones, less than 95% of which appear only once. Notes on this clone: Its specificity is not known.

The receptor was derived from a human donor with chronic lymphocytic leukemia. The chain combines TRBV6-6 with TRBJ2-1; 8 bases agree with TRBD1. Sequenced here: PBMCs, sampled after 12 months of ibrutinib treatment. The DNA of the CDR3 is TGTGCCAGCAGTATCGGACAGGGCCCTACAAATGAGCAGTTCTTC. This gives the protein CASSIGQGPTNEQFF.